These 18 T cell receptor beta chains share one sample of origin, sequenced in a study of vaccination effects on CD4 cells after COVID-19. TCRdb keeps only in-frame clones here, not all; method: immunoSEQ multiplex PCR. The table shows tens of thousands of clones, with around 80% occurring only once. Viral peptide pool expansion of antigen-specific CD4+ T cells preceded sequencing in the ViraFEST assay. Upon completion of 10 days in culture, CD4+ T cells were isolated. Infection with SARS-CoV-2 occurred in the person between March and December 2020, and PCR confirmed it. Their recognized antigens are unknown. The sample was CD4+ T cells from PBMCs cultured with a peptide pool, taken before COVID-19 vaccination. The receptors originated from a human donor who had a prior SARS-CoV-2 infection.

The chain has TRBV5-4 and TRBJ1-2; tentative D call: TRBD1 (5 bases). V gave up 4 bases and J gave up 7 bases, with 14 bases separating them. CDR3 length equals 13 residues. Germline CDR1 SGHNT, CDR2 YYREEE (reference sequence). In DNA form, the CDR3 reads TGTGCCAGCAGCATCGACAGCTCCGGTGGCTACACCTTC. It encodes CASSIDSSGGYTF.

V and J are TRBV2 and TRBJ1-1; D is unclear. This CDR3 has 14 residues. The V end was cut by 7 bases, the J end by 2 bases, with 14 bases between. Germline values: CDR1 SNHLY, CDR2 FYNNEI. The CDR3 DNA sequence: TGTGCCAGCAATCAGGTAGCCGGAAACACTGAAGCTTTCTTT. Translation gives CASNQVAGNTEAFF.

The V gene is TRBV11-3, the J gene TRBJ2-7; 7 bases align to TRBD2. Germline CDR1 and CDR2: SGHNT and YENEEA. The J segment lost 1 base and the V segment lost 1 base, leaving 10 bases of the junction unmatched. This CDR3 comprises 17 residues. The CDR3 nucleotides are TGTGCCAGCAGCTTAGGGTTACGTGAGCGGGATTCCTACGAGCAGTACTTC. As protein: CASSLGLRERDSYEQYF.

The V call is TRBV6-1, the J call TRBJ2-5; 8 positions agree with TRBD2. Germline V CDR1 and CDR2: MNHNS, SASEGT. The trim removed 2 bases at V and 5 bases at J, leaving 7 bases unmatched. The CDR3 extends over 15 amino acids. The CDR3 spells CASSEPPGGLETQYF. CDR3 bases: TGTGCCAGCAGTGAACCACCGGGGGGGCTGGAGACCCAGTACTTC.

This chain connects TRBV30 to TRBJ1-4; the match to TRBD1 covers 8 bases. With V trimmed by 6 bases and J by 6 bases, 12 bases remained unmatched. Germline V gene sequence: CDR1 GTSNPN, CDR2 SVGIG (reference sequence). CDR3 length equals 15 residues. This chain's CDR3 is CACQRRGRGHEKLFF. CDR3 sequence (DNA): TGTGCCTGCCAAAGGCGGGGCAGGGGGCATGAAAAACTGTTTTTT.

V gene TRBV6-2 or TRBV6-3 combines with J gene TRBJ2-1; D possibly corresponds to TRBD2 (6 bases). Trimming took 2 bases from V and 0 from J, leaving 14 bases between them. The CDR3 consists of 17 residues. Germline CDR1 and CDR2: MNHEY and SVGEGT. As DNA, the CDR3 is TGTGCCAGCAGTTACCGACCAGCGGGTTCCTCCTACAATGAGCAGTTCTTC. Translation: CASSYRPAGSSYNEQFF.

There are a few counts of this clone. As DNA, the CDR3 is TGTGCCAGCAGTTACTCCCCACTAGCGGCCACAGATACGCAGTATTTT. It specifies CASSYSPLAATDTQYF. The chain recombines TRBV6-5 with TRBJ2-3; 8 bases agree with TRBD2. Germline CDR1 and CDR2: MNHEY and SVGAGI. The ends lost 0 bases at V and 2 bases at J; junction bases unmatched: 4. The CDR3 covers 16 residues.

V is TRBV10-3 and J is TRBJ2-3; D is unclear. Between the trimmed V and J ends, which lost 0 bases and 4 bases, there was a span of 8 bases. Germline V gives CDR1 ENHRY, CDR2 SYGVKD. The CDR3 loop spans 14 amino acids. CDR3 bases: TGTGCCATCAGTGAGTCTGACTCATCAGATACGCAGTATTTT. This gives the protein CAISESDSSDTQYF.

Only one count was recorded for this clone. The chain has TRBV5-1 and TRBJ2-2; D ambiguous. Per the germline V gene, CDR1 is SGHRS and CDR2 is YFSETQ. V lost 7 bases and J lost 0, with 10 bases in between. The CDR3 loop spans 14 amino acids. CDR3 sequence reads: CASRWVANTGELFF. Here the CDR3 DNA reads TGCGCCAGCCGGTGGGTGGCGAACACCGGGGAGCTGTTTTTT.

V is TRBV3-1 (or the pseudogene TRBV3-2) and J is TRBJ1-2, with D possibly being TRBD1 (6 bases). The ends were cut back, 0 bases at V and 2 bases at J, with 25 bases in the middle. CDR3 size: 20 residues. The germline gives CDR1 LGHDT, CDR2 YNNKEL (reference sequence). The CDR3 spells CASSQDRGRGKVTWNYGYTF. The CDR3 bases are TGTGCCAGCAGCCAAGATCGGGGTAGGGGGAAGGTTACGTGGAACTATGGCTACACCTTC.

In nucleotides, the CDR3 is TGCAGCGTTGAAATTGCAGGGTCGAGAAACACCATATATTTT. Protein product: CSVEIAGSRNTIYF. The chain has TRBV29-1 and TRBJ1-3; a weak D match, TRBD1 (5 bases). The CDR3 length is 14 residues. V was trimmed by 2 bases and J by 5 bases, leaving 13 bases between them. From germline, CDR1 is SQVTM and CDR2 ANQGSEA.

The J gene is TRBJ1-5, the V gene TRBV7-9, with D hard to call. This CDR3 spans 12 amino acids. Germline assignment: CDR1 SEHNR and CDR2 FQNEAQ (reference sequence). Trimming took 1 base from V and 6 from J, leaving 4 bases between them. CDR3 in DNA: TGTGCCAGCAGCTTAGACACTCAGCCCCAGCATTTT. It codes for CASSLDTQPQHF.

The V and J genes are TRBV10-3 and TRBJ1-5; D is undetermined. CDR1 is ENHRY, CDR2 SYGVKD, per germline. The CDR3 is 14 amino acids. The V end lost 4 bases, the J end lost 3 bases, and 10 bases lay between the germline ends. This chain's CDR3 is CAISGPGHNQPQHF. CDR3 coding DNA: TGTGCCATCAGTGGGCCCGGGCACAATCAGCCCCAGCATTTT.

The chain carries TRBV4-2 and TRBJ2-3; TRBD2 agrees at 12 bases. In germline, CDR1 is LGHNA, CDR2 YNFKEQ. The CDR3 runs 16 residues. After removal of 7 bases from V and 1 base from J, the junction contained 6 bases not matched to a gene. The CDR3 spells CASTGRTSGGTDTQYF. The CDR3 region has the DNA TGTGCCAGCACCGGCCGGACTAGCGGGGGCACAGATACGCAGTATTTT.

The chain recombines TRBV7-3 with TRBJ1-1; 7 bases fit TRBD1. Germline V lookup: CDR1 SGHTA, CDR2 FQGTGA. The CDR3 runs 14 residues. V was clipped by 5 bases and J by 6 bases; unmatched bases: 9. CDR3 region: CASSARQGFSEAFF. In DNA, the CDR3 is TGTGCCAGCAGCGCTAGACAGGGATTTTCTGAAGCTTTCTTT.

This chain joins TRBV30 and TRBJ2-1; 7 bases fit TRBD1. Trimming at V came to 5 bases and at J to 10 bases, leaving 5 bases not matched to a gene. The V gene's germline CDR1 is GTSNPN and CDR2 SVGIG (reference sequence). This CDR3 is 11 amino acids long. This CDR3 reads CAWGTGVEQFF. In nucleotides, the CDR3 is TGTGCCTGGGGAACAGGGGTCGAGCAGTTCTTC.

The genes are TRBV3-1 (or the pseudogene TRBV3-2) and TRBJ2-3; D is ambiguous. Germline V gene sequence: CDR1 LGHDT, CDR2 YNNKEL (reference sequence). The CDR3 contains 14 residues. With 2 bases removed from V and 1 base from J, the gap between germline ends came to 7 bases. Here the CDR3 reads CASSQRAGTDTQYF. DNA of the CDR3: TGTGCCAGCAGCCAACGGGCGGGCACAGATACGCAGTATTTT.

This clone was observed a handful of times. The chain carries TRBV6-1 and TRBJ2-5; the match to TRBD1 covers 7 bases. The V segment lost 1 base and the J segment 5 bases; nucleotides outside the gene matches: 1. The CDR3 sequence is 13 residues long. Germline CDR1 MNHNS, CDR2 SASEGT. As DNA, the CDR3 is TGTGCCAGCAGTGAAGACAGGGGTGAGACCCAGTACTTC. This sequence encodes CASSEDRGETQYF.